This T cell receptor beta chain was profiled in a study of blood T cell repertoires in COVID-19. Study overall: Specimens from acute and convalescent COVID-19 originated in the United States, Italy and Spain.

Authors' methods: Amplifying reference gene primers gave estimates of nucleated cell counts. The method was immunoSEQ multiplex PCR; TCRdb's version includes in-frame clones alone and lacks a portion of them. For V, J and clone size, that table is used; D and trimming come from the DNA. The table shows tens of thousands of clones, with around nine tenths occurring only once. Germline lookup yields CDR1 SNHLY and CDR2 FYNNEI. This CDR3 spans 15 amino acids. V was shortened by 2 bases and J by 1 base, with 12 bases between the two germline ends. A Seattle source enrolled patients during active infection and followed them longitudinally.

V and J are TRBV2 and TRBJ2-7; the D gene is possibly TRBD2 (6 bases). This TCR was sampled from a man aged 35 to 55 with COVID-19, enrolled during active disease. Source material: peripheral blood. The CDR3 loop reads CASSEISSVSYEQYF. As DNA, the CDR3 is TGTGCCAGCAGTGAAATTTCTAGCGTTTCCTACGAGCAGTACTTC.